This T cell receptor (beta chain) was recovered during a study of blood T cell repertoires in COVID-19. Turning to the study itself: Acute and convalescent COVID-19 samples came from the United States, Italy and Spain. In each case, the material was cDNA or gDNA derived from T cells, B-cell-depleted T cells, or PBMCs.

The V gene's germline CDR1 is SEHNR and CDR2 FQNEAQ (reference sequence). The CDR3 contains 13 residues. V was clipped by 5 bases and J by 6 bases; unmatched bases: 6. Per the original methods: Amplifying reference gene primers gave estimates of nucleated cell counts. The assay was immunoSEQ multiplex PCR, and TCRdb's table has in-frame clones only and misses some. V and J calls and clone size are copied from that table; D and trimming were computed from the DNA. The sample has about 200,000 clones, about 82% seen once. Seattle enrolled patients during active infection and tracked them longitudinally.

Sequenced sample: peripheral blood. J is TRBJ1-1 and V is TRBV7-9; 7 positions match TRBD1. The TCR originated in a man between 60 and 75 years old with COVID-19, enrolled during active disease. The CDR3 sequence is CASSEGQTAEAFF. CDR3 coding DNA: TGTGCCAGCAGCGAGGGACAGACGGCTGAAGCTTTCTTT. Filled out from reference TRBV7-9 and TRBJ1-1, the complete variable domain reads DTGVSQNPRHKITKRGQNVTFRCDPISEHNRLYWYRQTLGQGPEFLTYFQNEAQLEKSRLLSDRFSAERPKGSFSTLEIQRTEQGDSAMYLCASSEGQTAEAFFGQGTRLTVV.